A single sample is the source of the 22 T cell receptor beta chains below, sequenced in a study of spatial heterogeneity in lung cancer. Using its own MiXCR run on the 5' RACE reads, TCRdb lists one record per CDR3 protein. In the table there are over 8,500 distinct CDR3 sequences, more than 13% of which are singletons. The antigens of these receptors remain unknown. Study-wide points: Expanded intratumoral alpha and beta TCR counts tracked tumor mutation counts.

Time point here: sample taken at primary tumor resection. Sample: lung tumor tissue, taken at surgery. Source of these receptors: a male donor with early-stage non-small cell lung cancer.

This clonotype has a count of ten or more. The J gene is TRBJ2-7, the V gene TRBV27; tentatively, D is TRBD1 (5 bases). This CDR3 is 14 amino acids long. V shed 4 bases and J shed 2 bases, with 12 bases lying between them. Looked up from germline, CDR1 is MNHEY and CDR2 is SMNVEV (reference sequence). The CDR3 protein is CASSYTGQPYEQYF. For the CDR3, the DNA is TGTGCCAGCAGTTACACAGGCCAACCCTACGAGCAGTACTTC.

This clonotype was counted ten times or more. V is TRBV12-3 or TRBV12-4 and J is TRBJ2-5, with D uncertain. Trimming left V 5 bases short and J 3 bases short, with 13 bases between. The CDR3 consists of 14 residues. CDR3 residues: CASSEVGVEETQYF. Here the CDR3 DNA reads TGTGCCAGCAGTGAAGTAGGCGTAGAAGAGACCCAGTACTTC.

By share of the sample, this clonotype is medium-sized. V and J are TRBV9 and TRBJ2-1, with 11 bases matching TRBD2. V lost 0 bases and J lost 3; bases outside the gene matches: 11. This CDR3 has 19 residues. From germline, CDR1 is SGDLS and CDR2 YYNGEE. CDR3 protein: CASSVVGDGGLADYNEQFF. CDR3 DNA sequence: TGTGCCAGCAGCGTAGTAGGGGATGGGGGACTAGCGGACTACAATGAGCAGTTCTTC.

This clonotype was picked up many times. The chain uses TRBV12-3 or TRBV12-4 and TRBJ1-1, with 10 bases identical to TRBD1. The CDR3 is 16 amino acids. Unmatched junction bases numbered 11, after V lost 3 bases and J lost 7 bases. Written as DNA, the CDR3 is TGTGCCAGCAGTTTTCTCCCGAGACAGGGGGCAAATGAAGCTTTCTTT. The encoded protein is CASSFLPRQGANEAFF.

This clonotype was detected many times. The rearrangement links TRBV6-1 to TRBJ2-7; D is perhaps TRBD1 (6 bases). This CDR3 is built from 16 residues. The V end was cut by 6 bases, the J end by 3 bases, with 21 bases between. Germline values: CDR1 MNHNS, CDR2 SASEGT. The CDR3 region is CASRTSGTLYNYEQYF. In nucleotides, the CDR3 is TGTGCCAGCAGGACGTCCGGGACATTGTATAACTACGAGCAGTACTTC.

This clonotype was detected many times. The chain joins TRBV6-5 to TRBJ1-3; maybe TRBD1 (5 bases). Germline CDR1 and CDR2: MNHEY and SVGAGI. The CDR3 length is 14 residues. Trimming took 6 bases from V and 2 from J, leaving 11 bases between them. The CDR3 loop reads CASSYGTAGNTIYF. CDR3 in DNA: TGTGCCAGCAGCTACGGGACCGCTGGAAACACCATATATTTT.

In its sample, this clonotype was seen many times. This chain links TRBV5-1 with TRBJ2-3, with D perhaps matching TRBD1 or TRBD2 (5 bases each). In germline, CDR1 is SGHRS, CDR2 YFSETQ. Trimming took off 1 base at V and 0 bases at J, with 18 bases between the two ends. CDR3 size: 18 residues. The CDR3 reads CASSLSPGQGVSTDTQYF. The CDR3 DNA reads TGCGCCAGCAGCTTGAGCCCCGGGCAGGGAGTAAGCACAGATACGCAGTATTTT. Full variable domain (outside the CDR3, taken from reference TRBV5-1 and TRBJ2-3): KAGVTQTPRYLIKTRGQQVTLSCSPISGHRSVSWYQQTPGQGLQFLFEYFSETQRNKGNFPGRFSGRQFSNSRSEMNVSTLELGDSALYLCASSLSPGQGVSTDTQYFGPGTRLTVL.

This clonotype was observed at least ten times. This chain links TRBV7-2 with TRBJ2-3; D gene uncertain. This CDR3 comprises 11 residues. V lost 2 bases, J lost 5 bases, and 2 bases lay in between. In germline, CDR1 is SGHTA, CDR2 FQGNSA. CDR3 nucleotides: TGTGCCAGCAGCTTAAAAGATACGCAGTATTTT. It is translated as CASSLKDTQYF.

This clonotype was recorded at least ten times. The chain recombines TRBV20-1 with TRBJ2-5; D might be TRBD2 (5 bases). The V gene's germline CDR1 is DFQATT and CDR2 SNEGSKA (reference sequence). The V end lost 0 bases, the J end lost 6 bases, and 14 bases lay between the germline ends. The CDR3 is 14 amino acids. The CDR3 is CSARDTAGGKTQYF. In nucleotides, the CDR3 is TGCAGTGCTAGAGATACAGCAGGAGGAAAGACCCAGTACTTC.

This clonotype has at least ten counts. J is TRBJ1-2 and V is TRBV7-9, with TRBD1 as a possible D gene (6 bases). Trimming removed 4 bases from V and 12 bases from J, with 18 bases in between. The CDR3 sequence is 13 residues long. Germline assignment: CDR1 SEHNR and CDR2 FQNEAQ (reference sequence). CDR3 sequence reads: CASSSTTGFLDTF. CDR3 in DNA: TGTGCCAGCAGCTCGACGACAGGTTTTCTGGACACCTTC.

CDR3 amino acids: CASSLGIDRDTEAFF. CDR3 coding DNA: TGTGCCAGCAGTTTAGGGATCGACAGGGACACTGAAGCTTTCTTT. The rearrangement joins TRBV12-3 or TRBV12-4 to TRBJ1-1; 7 bases align to TRBD1. This CDR3 has 15 amino acids. V was clipped by 1 base and J by 3 bases; unmatched bases: 5.

Many counts were recorded for this clonotype. V is TRBV20-1 and J is TRBJ1-2, with TRBD1 as a possible D gene (5 bases). Germline CDR1 reads DFQATT; CDR2 reads SNEGSKA (reference sequence). The CDR3 length is 11 residues. V dropped 3 bases and J dropped 7 bases, with 9 bases sitting between them. The CDR3 sequence: CSASQGFGYTF. In DNA form, the CDR3 reads TGCAGTGCTAGTCAGGGTTTTGGCTACACCTTC.

This clonotype occurred many times. The chain carries TRBV20-1 and TRBJ2-7, with D tentatively TRBD1 (6 bases). Germline V gene sequence: CDR1 DFQATT, CDR2 SNEGSKA (reference sequence). V lost 5 bases to trimming and J lost 3 bases, with 14 bases between them. CDR3 length equals 13 residues. The DNA for the CDR3 is TGCAGTGCTCGTGGACAGACCTACTACGAGCAGTACTTC. Its translation is CSARGQTYYEQYF.

This clonotype was found many times. CDR3 bases: TGTGCCAGCTCACCACCCTGGCGGGGACTTCAGTACTTC. Protein: CASSPPWRGLQYF. This chain links TRBV18 with TRBJ2-5; possible D gene TRBD2, 6 bases. Germline V gene data show CDR1 as KGHSH and CDR2 as LQKENI. V gave up 0 bases and J gave up 11 bases, with 13 bases separating them. The CDR3 covers 13 residues.

In its sample, this clonotype was seen many times. The chain employs TRBV9 and TRBJ2-7; TRBD2 matches 7 bases. Per the germline V gene, CDR1 is SGDLS and CDR2 is YYNGEE. This CDR3 is 15 amino acids long. V shed 0 bases and J 6 bases; nucleotides not matched to a gene: 9. The CDR3 DNA sequence: TGTGCCAGCAGCGTAGGTAATTTGGGGGGGTCCGAGCAGTACTTC. It specifies CASSVGNLGGSEQYF.

This clonotype rates as medium-sized. The V gene is TRBV9, the J gene TRBJ1-5, with D unclear. The V gene lost 4 bases and the J gene lost 5 bases, with 10 bases spanning the gap. CDR3 length equals 13 residues. Germline CDR1 SGDLS, CDR2 YYNGEE. Here the CDR3 DNA reads TGTGCCAGCAGCTCCGCGATCGATCAGCCCCAGCATTTT. Translated, it gives CASSSAIDQPQHF. Looking up the rest from reference TRBV9 and TRBJ1-5 gives the full variable domain: DSGVTQTPKHLITATGQRVTLRCSPRSGDLSVYWYQQSLDQGLQFLIQYYNGEERAKGNILERFSAQQFPDLHSELNLSSLELGDSALYFCASSSAIDQPQHFGDGTRLSIL.

This rearrangement joins TRBV11-2 to TRBJ2-3; perhaps TRBD1 as D (6 bases). The CDR3 has 13 residues. CDR1 and CDR2 from the germline V gene are SGHAT and FQNNGV. V lost 1 base to trimming and J lost 5 bases, with 7 bases between them. CDR3 in amino acids: CASSLAGEDTQYF. The CDR3 nucleotides read TGTGCCAGCAGCTTAGCAGGGGAAGATACGCAGTATTTT.

This clonotype is medium-sized (0.01 to 0.1%) in the sample. The chain has TRBV6-1 and TRBJ2-3; TRBD2 might be the D (5 bases). The CDR3 has 18 residues. Trimming took off 2 bases at V and 4 bases at J, with 22 bases between the two ends. Per the germline V gene, CDR1 is MNHNS and CDR2 is SASEGT. The CDR3, as DNA: TGTGCCAGCAGTGAAATAAATGGGCCCTCGGTGGGAGCAGATACGCAGTATTTT. It is translated as CASSEINGPSVGADTQYF.

Judged by abundance, this clonotype is medium-sized. This chain links TRBV21-1 with TRBJ1-2; TRBD1, the table's D call, was not compared with the DNA. TRBV21-1 is flagged as a pseudogene. This CDR3 is built from 15 residues. The chain's CDR3 is CASSKVERDTYGYTF. The CDR3 DNA is TGTGCCAGCAGCAAAGTGGAGAGGGACACCTATGGCTACACCTTC.

V and J are TRBV5-1 and TRBJ2-5; D might be TRBD1 or TRBD2, each matching 5 bases. The V gene lost 3 bases and the J gene lost 4 bases, with 10 bases spanning the gap. Germline lookup yields CDR1 SGHRS and CDR2 YFSETQ. The CDR3 totals 13 residues. CDR3 nucleotide sequence: TGCGCCAGCAGCTCCGGTGGGGGAGAGACCCAGTACTTC. As protein: CASSSGGGETQYF.

This clonotype was detected ten times or more. The chain joins TRBV7-3 to TRBJ2-2; no firm D call. Germline lookup yields CDR1 SGHTA and CDR2 FQGTGA. Trimming shortened V by 5 bases and J by 5 bases, and 12 bases separated the two germline ends. The CDR3 length is 14 residues. Here the CDR3 DNA reads TGTGCCAGCAGCCTAGGCTATCGGACCGGGGAGCTGTTTTTT. This codes for CASSLGYRTGELFF.

There are many counts of this clonotype. This chain uses TRBV12-3 or TRBV12-4 with TRBJ1-1; D remains unclear. This CDR3 has 14 amino acids. Trimming removed 6 bases at V and 1 base at J, with 12 bases between. Here the CDR3 DNA reads TGTGCCAGCAGAATCCGAAGTTGGAACACTGAAGCTTTCTTT. Amino acid sequence: CASRIRSWNTEAFF.